This T cell receptor (beta chain) is from a study of cytomegalovirus exposure and HLA in healthy donors. The study's findings and limits: The authors enumerated 150 to 200 TCR beta chains as linked to cytomegalovirus.

Trimming cost V 0 bases and J 11 bases, with 14 bases left between them. Germline V CDR1 and CDR2: SGDLS, YYNGEE. CDR3 size: 13 residues. Every donor was a healthy person donating bone marrow. The PCR ran on 60 Vbeta and 13 Jbeta primers. Clones were sequenced by immunoSEQ multiplex PCR, and TCRdb holds only the in-frame ones, with some missing. The sample comprises some 170,000 clones, just over 70% of which are singletons, and about 2.5% rests with the top ten. Points on this clone: Antigen specificity is unknown.

The genes are TRBV9 and TRBJ1-1; no reliable D call. The sample was PBMCs. The sequence came from a human donor in good health. CDR3 bases: TGTGCCAGCAGCGTAGCTGTTGAGGGCGACGCTTTCTTT. It encodes CASSVAVEGDAFF.